The clone carrying this T cell receptor beta chain was found once. The data were obtained in a study of tumour-infiltrating T cells in Burkitt lymphoma. Measured with immunoSEQ multiplex PCR; TCRdb has only the in-frame clones, and not every one. The sample yields approximately 46,000 clones, less than 35% seen once. Germline values: CDR1 LNHDA, CDR2 SQIVND (reference sequence). The CDR3 loop spans 16 amino acids. Trimming took 5 bases from V and 11 from J; bases not matched to a gene: 17. The sequencing input was tumor tissue. The chain carries TRBV19 and TRBJ1-5; 8 positions match TRBD1. This TCR was sampled from a human donor with Burkitt lymphoma. CDR3 DNA sequence: TGTGCCAGTAGTGCGGGGACAGGTACTTCGTTAGGGGCCCAGCATTTT. It codes for CASSAGTGTSLGAQHF.